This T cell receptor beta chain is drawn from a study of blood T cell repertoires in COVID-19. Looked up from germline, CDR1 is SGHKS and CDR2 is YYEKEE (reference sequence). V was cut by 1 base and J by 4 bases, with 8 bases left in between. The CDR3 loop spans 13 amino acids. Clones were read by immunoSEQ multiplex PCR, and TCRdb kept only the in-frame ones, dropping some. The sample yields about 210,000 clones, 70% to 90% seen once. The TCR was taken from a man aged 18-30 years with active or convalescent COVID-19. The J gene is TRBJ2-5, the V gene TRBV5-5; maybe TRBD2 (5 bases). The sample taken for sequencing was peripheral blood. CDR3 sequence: CASSLFAGETQYF. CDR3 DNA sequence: TGTGCCAGCAGCTTGTTTGCGGGAGAGACCCAGTACTTC.